This is a list of T cell receptor beta chains from one sample in a study of regulatory T cells in long-lasting Graves disease. TCRdb reanalysed the multiplex PCR reads using MiXCR and keeps one entry per CDR3 protein. Of 390,000 or so distinct CDR3 sequences in the sample, approximately 25% were seen once. The starting material was peripheral blood mononuclear cells (PBMCs), obtained when the disease was refractory, from a patient treated with antithyroid drugs. The receptor set was obtained from a middle-aged woman with Graves disease. Each CDR3 is given with its conserved first and last residue. A D gene is named only where the DNA matches it firmly. Clone size is given for some rows only: seen once, a few or many times, or a class if the clone is expanded.

clone_size	d_call	v_call	j_call	cdr3_aa
many	.	TRBV12-3/TRBV12-4	TRBJ1-3	CASSIRGGSGNTIYF
many	.	TRBV12-3/TRBV12-4	TRBJ1-5	CASSLDPYSNQPQHF
many	.	TRBV15	TRBJ1-2	CATRITGADQSYTF
.	TRBD1	TRBV28	TRBJ1-1	CASSHRGGTEAFF
many	.	TRBV20-1	TRBJ1-1	CSAQRVTTEAFF
few	.	TRBV6-1	TRBJ1-1	CASSPGTTLGTEAFF
many	.	TRBV29-1	TRBJ1-1	CSVEVGRKEAFF
.	TRBD2	TRBV7-3	TRBJ2-3	CASSLDGRADTQYF
.	.	TRBV14	TRBJ2-7	CASSQAGGESYEQYF
few	.	TRBV11-2	TRBJ1-1	CASSLSGLSAFEAFF
.	.	TRBV29-1	TRBJ2-7	CSVEDQPYLGTYEQYF
many	TRBD1	TRBV6-1	TRBJ1-1	CASSTSRTGRSAFF
.	.	TRBV28	TRBJ2-6	CASVGGRSGANVLTF
.	TRBD2	TRBV27	TRBJ2-2	CASKLAGSGELFF
few	TRBD2	TRBV7-3	TRBJ2-2	CASSWTSPGELFF
many	.	TRBV28	TRBJ1-5	CASSFLGQSNQPQHF
.	TRBD1	TRBV6-2/TRBV6-3	TRBJ2-3	CASSYGTGSNTQYF
.	TRBD1	TRBV20-1	TRBJ2-7	CSAGDRDYGQYF
many	.	TRBV28	TRBJ1-5	CASSYPSSNQPQHF
many	.	TRBV11-2	TRBJ2-7	CASSLEFWYEQYF
.	TRBD2	TRBV20-1	TRBJ2-2	CSAPIAGVPGELFF
many	.	TRBV28	TRBJ1-2	CASSPRGFYGYTF
many	.	TRBV2	TRBJ2-6	CASSGANILTF
once	TRBD2	TRBV19	TRBJ2-7	CASSSGLAETYYEQYF
.	.	TRBV3-1	TRBJ2-2	CASSQSSWNTGELFF
.	.	TRBV7-2	TRBJ2-7	CASSLDLPAPYEQYF
.	TRBD2	TRBV28	TRBJ2-1	CASSLTRGLAGRQGSYNEQFF
.	.	TRBV28	TRBJ2-1	CASSLQGRGSDNEQFF
many	TRBD2	TRBV20-1	TRBJ2-5	CSAPGLALETQYF
.	.	TRBV19	TRBJ2-7	CAVLGTLHEQYF
few	.	TRBV20-1	TRBJ1-2	CSARDYRAQNYGYTF
once	.	TRBV12-3/TRBV12-4	TRBJ1-1	CASSLAQSNTEAFF
.	TRBD1	TRBV6-1	TRBJ1-5	CASSAYRGINQPQHF
many	.	TRBV10-3	TRBJ2-7	CAQAGPPDYEQYF
once	.	TRBV30	TRBJ2-7	CAWSVPGKRPYEQYF
few	.	TRBV6-1	TRBJ1-5	CASISYSNQPQHF
few	.	TRBV5-1	TRBJ2-2	CASSIQSSGELFF
.	.	TRBV7-9	TRBJ2-5	CASSLFPGQETQYF
few	.	TRBV28	TRBJ2-1	CASSLLGEQFF
many	.	TRBV28	TRBJ1-1	CASRKQVEAFF
.	TRBD2	TRBV24-1	TRBJ2-3	CATSGVAGVGDTQYF
.	.	TRBV3-1	TRBJ2-2	CASSPIPLTPGELFF
.	.	TRBV5-6	TRBJ2-5	CASSLGSLVETQYF
many	.	TRBV27	TRBJ2-5	CASSFNSQETQYF
.	TRBD1	TRBV28	TRBJ2-7	CASSTTPGQGNYEQYF
many	.	TRBV2	TRBJ1-6	CASMRGFRNSPLHF
many	TRBD2	TRBV11-2	TRBJ2-7	CASSFSGRGYEQYF
.	TRBD2	TRBV20-1	TRBJ2-2	CSAKREGVGELFF
few	TRBD1	TRBV27	TRBJ2-7	CASSLGFGTGKHEQYF
many	.	TRBV7-8	TRBJ2-7	CASSFKRASYEQYF
.	.	TRBV3-1	TRBJ2-7	CASSPQGRAYEQYF
many	.	TRBV12-3/TRBV12-4	TRBJ2-7	CASSPENSYEQYF
.	.	TRBV5-1	TRBJ1-6	CASSLVPGLSNSPLHF
many	TRBD1	TRBV28	TRBJ1-5	CASSGTVRGQPQHF
many	.	TRBV5-4	TRBJ1-1	CASSHITGNTEAFF
few	.	TRBV5-1	TRBJ1-4	CASSLGQTTTNEKLFF